This T cell receptor (beta chain) derives from a study of early T cells in non-severe SARS-CoV-2 infection. Whole-study context: Sequencing input comprised bulk RNA from unsorted whole blood; chain pairing was not available.

CDR1 is MNHNS, CDR2 SASEGT, per germline. The V end lost 1 base, the J end lost 3 bases, and 10 bases lay between the germline ends. This CDR3 comprises 14 residues. Many counts were recorded for this clonotype. Its target is unknown. Unique molecular identifiers were attached to individual cDNA molecules. TCRdb re-derived calls from the 5' RACE reads in MiXCR, one entry per CDR3 protein. This table has almost 30,000 distinct CDR3 sequences, about 6% appearing once. Regarding the study as a whole: There was a bias toward anti-spike CD8 responses in VDJdb matching, which missed private and CD4 specificities.

The material sequenced was whole blood. The V gene is TRBV6-1, the J gene TRBJ2-7; TRBD1 might be the D (6 bases). This sequence was found in an adult who was a healthcare worker with PCR-confirmed SARS-CoV-2 infection or an uninfected control (not recorded which). The CDR3 is CASSEGVTGYEQYF. The CDR3 DNA is TGTGCCAGCAGTGAAGGGGTGACAGGCTACGAGCAGTACTTC.